The entry that follows covers one T cell receptor beta chain sequence. The antigen is unknown. The sample is drawn from a study of long-term antiretroviral therapy in people with HIV. General study points: Diversity remained lower than transplant donor controls, even though it increased after ART.

Researchers report immunoSEQ v3.0 was run at survey level. The repertoire was sequenced with immunoSEQ multiplex PCR; TCRdb's copy has only in-frame clones and lacks some. The table has 20,000 to 25,000 clones, about 88% seen once; the top ten hold under 4%. V was clipped by 3 bases and J by 4 bases; unmatched bases: 19. CDR1 and CDR2 (germline): LNHNV, YYDKDF (reference sequence). The CDR3 sequence is 19 residues long. The chain carries TRBV15 and TRBJ2-5; TRBD1 aligns across 8 bases. The sequencing here drew on unsorted PBMCs, taken 2.3 years after starting antiretroviral therapy. The TCR sequence derives from a man aged 60-69 years with HIV. The DNA for the CDR3 is TGTGCCACCAGCAGCCCCAAAACCCAAGGACAGGGCCGGGGAGAGACCCAGTACTTC. Translated, it gives CATSSPKTQGQGRGETQYF.